This T cell receptor (beta chain) was observed in a study of beta chain features in type 1 diabetes. Ten or more counts support this clone. The antigen is undetermined. Expressed TCRB transcripts were sequenced because the isolated RNA had all been reverse transcribed beforehand. Using immunoSEQ multiplex PCR, the repertoire was profiled, and TCRdb retains in-frame clones only, with some absent. The repertoire holds about 150,000 clones, with under 9.5% as singletons. The study's findings and limits: A pattern of fewer insertions and more deletions at VDJ junctions was seen in type 1 diabetes patients.

Per germline, CDR1 LGHNA and CDR2 YSLEER. V was pared by 3 bases and J by 2 bases, with 19 bases between. The CDR3 has 17 amino acids. This TCR was sampled from a man between 18 and 29 years old in good health. V gene TRBV4-3 combines with J gene TRBJ2-5, with a possible D match to TRBD2 (7 bases). The sample taken for sequencing was central memory CD4+ T cells from blood. CDR3 in amino acids: CASSHSRRGGQQETQYF. CDR3 DNA sequence: TGCGCCAGCAGCCACTCCCGGAGGGGGGGCCAGCAAGAGACCCAGTACTTC.